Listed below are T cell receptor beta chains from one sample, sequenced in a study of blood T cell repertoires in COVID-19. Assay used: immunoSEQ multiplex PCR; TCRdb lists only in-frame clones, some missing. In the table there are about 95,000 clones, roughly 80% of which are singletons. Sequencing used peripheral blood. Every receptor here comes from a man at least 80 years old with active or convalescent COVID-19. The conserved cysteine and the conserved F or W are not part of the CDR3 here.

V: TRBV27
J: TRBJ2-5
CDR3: ASSSSGSRKETQY

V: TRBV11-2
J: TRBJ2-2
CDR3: ASSHTSGGAGNTGELF

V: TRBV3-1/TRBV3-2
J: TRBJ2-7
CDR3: ASSGRDRAAYEQY

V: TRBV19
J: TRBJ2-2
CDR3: ASSLGGTANTGELF

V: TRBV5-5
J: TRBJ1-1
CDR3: ASSSSDRVNGMNTEAF

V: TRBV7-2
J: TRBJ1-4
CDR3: ASSLAPSTNEKLF

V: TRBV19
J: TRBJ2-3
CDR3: ASSQTAGGQDTQY

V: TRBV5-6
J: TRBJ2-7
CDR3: ASSLVGGREQY

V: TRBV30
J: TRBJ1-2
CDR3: AWSPPGSQNYGYT

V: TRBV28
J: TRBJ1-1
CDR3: ASSWAVNTEAF

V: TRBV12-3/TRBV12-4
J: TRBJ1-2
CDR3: ASSHLMGGGYT

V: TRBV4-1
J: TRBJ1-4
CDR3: ASSRTGDTATNEKLF

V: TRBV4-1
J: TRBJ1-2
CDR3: ASSQVPQDRGTYGYT

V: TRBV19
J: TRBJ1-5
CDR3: ASSMGAGGNQPQH

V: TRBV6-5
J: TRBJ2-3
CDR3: ASSYRAGDDTDTQY

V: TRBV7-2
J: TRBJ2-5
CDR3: ASSSHGTAQETQY

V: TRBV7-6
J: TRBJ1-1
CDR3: ASSLGAGEGTEAF

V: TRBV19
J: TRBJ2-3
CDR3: ASSSPRTGGTDTQY

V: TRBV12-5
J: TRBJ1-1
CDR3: ASGPGLRAF

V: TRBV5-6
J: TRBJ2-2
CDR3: ASSPGTGRFTGELF

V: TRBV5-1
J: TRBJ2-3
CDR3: ASSLAGLVMDTQY

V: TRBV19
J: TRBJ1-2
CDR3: ASSITGTLGYT

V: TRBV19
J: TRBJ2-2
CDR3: ASSFPSGGAGLAGELF

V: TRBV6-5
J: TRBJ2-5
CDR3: ASRGQGEETQY

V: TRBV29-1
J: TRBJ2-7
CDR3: SATGRGIYEQY

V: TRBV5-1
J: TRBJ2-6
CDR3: ASSVGGGQAGANVLT

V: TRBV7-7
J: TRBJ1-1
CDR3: ASSLICRQGALPGGTEAF

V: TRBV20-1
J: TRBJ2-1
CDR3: SASKGGLYNEQF

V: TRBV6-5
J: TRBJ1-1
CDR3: ASSYRGGEAF

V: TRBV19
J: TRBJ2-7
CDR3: ASSIFLGQAYEQY

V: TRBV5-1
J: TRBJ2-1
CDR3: ASSAGTSIVNNEQF

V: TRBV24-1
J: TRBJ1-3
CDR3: ATRGRRRAGNTIY

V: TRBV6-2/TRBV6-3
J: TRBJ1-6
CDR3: ASSFTGTGDSPLH

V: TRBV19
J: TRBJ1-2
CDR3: ASSISGRGTYGYT

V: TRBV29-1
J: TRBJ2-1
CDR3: SVTGLAGGTYNEQF

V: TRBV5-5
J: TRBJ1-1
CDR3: ASTSGGELTEAF

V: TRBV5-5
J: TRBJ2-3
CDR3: ASSLVAGAFRTDTQY

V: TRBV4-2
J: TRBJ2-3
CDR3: ASSAEPGTDTQY

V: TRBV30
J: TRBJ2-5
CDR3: AWSATGTGKWTQY

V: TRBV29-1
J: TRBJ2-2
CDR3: SALIAGGPTGELF

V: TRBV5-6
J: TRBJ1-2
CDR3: ASSSRGLLPYAPNYGYT

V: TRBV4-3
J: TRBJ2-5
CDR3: ASSPGLAGAQETQY

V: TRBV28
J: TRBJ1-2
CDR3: ASSAPGGGYGYT

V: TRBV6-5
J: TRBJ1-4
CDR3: ASRKQGGNEKLF

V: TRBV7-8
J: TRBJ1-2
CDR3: ASSFGQGYGYT

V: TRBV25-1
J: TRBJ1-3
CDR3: ATQGNTIY

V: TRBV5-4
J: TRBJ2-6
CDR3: ASSPLGGRYSGANVLT

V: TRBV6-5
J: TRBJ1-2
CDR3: ASSDTQGSLDGYT

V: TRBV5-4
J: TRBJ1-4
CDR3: ASSLQGAGEKLF

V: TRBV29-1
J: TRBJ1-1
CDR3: SVVARNEAF

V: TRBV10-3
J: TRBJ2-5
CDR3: AISDWDRVQETQY

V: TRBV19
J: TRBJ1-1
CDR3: ASIASLPTGNTEAF

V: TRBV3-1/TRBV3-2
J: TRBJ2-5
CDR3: ASSLSEETQY

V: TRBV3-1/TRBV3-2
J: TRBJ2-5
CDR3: ASSQDRATGTQY

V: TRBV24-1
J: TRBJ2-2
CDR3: ATEGGQGNTGELF

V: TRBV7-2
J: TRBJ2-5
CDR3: ASSLVAGPQETQY

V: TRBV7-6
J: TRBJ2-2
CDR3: ASAAGAGELF

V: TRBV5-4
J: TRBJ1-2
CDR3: ASSLDLGDRGSYGYT

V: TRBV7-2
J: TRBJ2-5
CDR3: ASSAGLARETQY

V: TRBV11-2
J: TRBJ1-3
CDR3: ASGRTGTGNTIY